These T cell receptor beta chains were read from a single sample in a study of T cells in Graves' hyperthyroidism and ophthalmopathy. TCRdb processed the multiplex PCR reads anew with MiXCR; each CDR3 protein has one entry. The repertoire holds more than 350,000 distinct CDR3 sequences, with about 14% as singletons. The material sequenced was blood. The origin of the receptors is a woman between 25 and 40 years old with Graves' ophthalmopathy. CDR3s include the opening cysteine and the closing phenylalanine or tryptophan. A D gene is named only where the DNA matches it firmly. The listing skips clone size in some rows; elsewhere it reads once, few, many or a size class.

v_call: TRBV10-2
clone_size: many
d_call: TRBD2
j_call: TRBJ2-3
cdr3_aa: CASRGTSGTDTQYF
cdr3_nt: TGCGCCAGCAGGGGGACTAGCGGAACAGATACGCAGTATTTT

v_call: TRBV4-1
clone_size: -
d_call: TRBD1
j_call: TRBJ2-1
cdr3_aa: CATGDRGPEQFF
cdr3_nt: TGCGCCACCGGGGACAGGGGGCCTGAGCAGTTCTTC

v_call: TRBV15
clone_size: -
d_call: -
j_call: TRBJ1-2
cdr3_aa: CATSREREYGYTF
cdr3_nt: TGTGCCACCAGCAGAGAACGGGAGTATGGCTACACCTTC

v_call: TRBV2
clone_size: many
d_call: TRBD2
j_call: TRBJ2-5
cdr3_aa: CASSDLSGGIQETQYF
cdr3_nt: TGTGCCAGCAGCGACCTTAGCGGGGGGATCCAAGAGACCCAGTACTTC

v_call: TRBV6-5
clone_size: few
d_call: -
j_call: TRBJ2-1
cdr3_aa: CASSYNPAYNEQFF
cdr3_nt: TGTGCCAGCAGTTATAACCCTGCCTACAATGAGCAGTTCTTC

v_call: TRBV28
clone_size: many
d_call: -
j_call: TRBJ1-5
cdr3_aa: CASSEGSQPQHF
cdr3_nt: TGTGCCAGCAGTGAGGGGAGTCAGCCCCAGCATTTT

v_call: TRBV7-9
clone_size: many
d_call: TRBD1
j_call: TRBJ2-1
cdr3_aa: CASSPTGTGNNEQFF
cdr3_nt: TGTGCCAGCAGTCCCACCGGGACAGGGAATAATGAGCAGTTCTTC

v_call: TRBV28
clone_size: -
d_call: -
j_call: TRBJ1-5
cdr3_aa: CASITGRWVRQPQHF
cdr3_nt: TGTGCCAGCATCACAGGGAGGTGGGTCCGTCAGCCCCAGCATTTT

v_call: TRBV12-3/TRBV12-4
clone_size: many
d_call: TRBD1
j_call: TRBJ1-6
cdr3_aa: CASSPTGTANSPLHF
cdr3_nt: TGTGCCAGCAGTCCGACCGGGACAGCTAATTCACCCCTCCACTTT

v_call: TRBV7-2
clone_size: many
d_call: -
j_call: TRBJ1-4
cdr3_aa: CASSLDQGEKLFF
cdr3_nt: TGTGCCAGCAGCTTAGATCAGGGAGAAAAACTGTTTTTT

v_call: TRBV18
clone_size: -
d_call: -
j_call: TRBJ2-1
cdr3_aa: CASSPTVGGRVDEQFF
cdr3_nt: TGTGCCAGCTCACCAACTGTGGGGGGGCGCGTCGATGAGCAGTTCTTC

v_call: TRBV12-3/TRBV12-4
clone_size: many
d_call: -
j_call: TRBJ2-3
cdr3_aa: CASSFSRTDTQYF
cdr3_nt: TGTGCCAGCAGTTTTTCGCGCACAGATACGCAGTATTTT

v_call: TRBV27
clone_size: -
d_call: -
j_call: TRBJ1-6
cdr3_aa: CASTTDHSYNSPLHF
cdr3_nt: TGTGCCAGCACGACGGACCACTCCTATAATTCACCCCTCCACTTT

v_call: TRBV28
clone_size: many
d_call: -
j_call: TRBJ1-2
cdr3_aa: CASSHIDSLGGYGYTF
cdr3_nt: TGTGCCAGCAGCCACATTGACAGTTTAGGAGGCTATGGCTACACCTTC

v_call: TRBV7-3
clone_size: many
d_call: -
j_call: TRBJ2-2
cdr3_aa: CASSLSTGIGELFF
cdr3_nt: TGTGCCAGCAGCTTATCTACGGGGATAGGGGAGCTGTTTTTT

v_call: TRBV24-1
clone_size: many
d_call: -
j_call: TRBJ1-1
cdr3_aa: CATSGAANTEAFF
cdr3_nt: TGTGCCACCAGTGGGGCAGCAAACACTGAAGCTTTCTTT

v_call: TRBV7-9
clone_size: many
d_call: TRBD2
j_call: TRBJ2-1
cdr3_aa: CASSAPGLGNEQFF
cdr3_nt: TGTGCCAGCAGCGCACCGGGACTAGGCAATGAGCAGTTCTTC

v_call: TRBV19
clone_size: few
d_call: -
j_call: TRBJ2-7
cdr3_aa: CASSITEQGITYEQYF
cdr3_nt: TGTGCCAGTAGTATAACGGAGCAGGGAATCACCTACGAGCAGTACTTC

v_call: TRBV27
clone_size: many
d_call: -
j_call: TRBJ2-3
cdr3_aa: CASSPNFGVRTDTQYF
cdr3_nt: TGTGCCAGCAGTCCTAACTTCGGTGTGAGGACAGATACGCAGTATTTT

v_call: TRBV28
clone_size: few
d_call: TRBD2
j_call: TRBJ2-1
cdr3_aa: CASSSGTSGGWNEQFF
cdr3_nt: TGTGCCAGCAGTTCCGGGACTAGCGGGGGATGGAATGAGCAGTTCTTC

v_call: TRBV3-1
clone_size: many
d_call: -
j_call: TRBJ1-4
cdr3_aa: CASSIRPSLSEKLFF
cdr3_nt: TGTGCCAGCAGCATCCGACCCTCCCTGAGTGAAAAACTGTTTTTT

v_call: TRBV28
clone_size: many
d_call: -
j_call: TRBJ2-2
cdr3_aa: CASTLSLGQDTGELFF
cdr3_nt: TGTGCCAGCACCCTCTCCCTGGGGCAGGACACCGGGGAGCTGTTTTTT

v_call: TRBV24-1
clone_size: -
d_call: -
j_call: TRBJ2-3
cdr3_aa: CATSDLLSTDTQYF
cdr3_nt: TGTGCCACCAGTGATTTGCTGAGCACAGATACGCAGTATTTT

v_call: TRBV5-1
clone_size: many
d_call: -
j_call: TRBJ1-3
cdr3_aa: CASSLSVLDSNSGNTIYF
cdr3_nt: TGCGCCAGCAGCTTGTCAGTTCTAGACAGTAACTCTGGAAACACCATATATTTT

v_call: TRBV4-2
clone_size: -
d_call: -
j_call: TRBJ1-2
cdr3_aa: CASSQDLSRAYGYTF
cdr3_nt: TGTGCCAGCAGCCAAGACCTGTCAAGGGCCTATGGCTACACCTTC

v_call: TRBV28
clone_size: many
d_call: -
j_call: TRBJ1-1
cdr3_aa: CASSANSAAAYPNTEAFF
cdr3_nt: TGTGCCAGCAGTGCCAACTCGGCGGCAGCCTATCCGAACACTGAAGCTTTCTTT

v_call: TRBV20-1
clone_size: -
d_call: TRBD2
j_call: TRBJ2-1
cdr3_aa: CSAKDGGAYYNEQFF
cdr3_nt: TGCAGTGCTAAAGACGGGGGGGCGTACTACAATGAGCAGTTCTTC

v_call: TRBV11-2
clone_size: many
d_call: -
j_call: TRBJ2-3
cdr3_aa: CASGQHEGGSADTQYF
cdr3_nt: TGTGCCAGCGGCCAACACGAGGGGGGCAGCGCAGATACGCAGTATTTT

v_call: TRBV18
clone_size: many
d_call: -
j_call: TRBJ1-2
cdr3_aa: CASSPPRDGYTF
cdr3_nt: TGTGCCAGCTCACCACCGAGGGACGGCTACACCTTC

v_call: TRBV11-3
clone_size: few
d_call: -
j_call: TRBJ1-1
cdr3_aa: CASSHARINIEAFF
cdr3_nt: TGTGCCAGCAGCCACGCCCGAATTAACATTGAAGCTTTCTTT

v_call: TRBV5-4
clone_size: -
d_call: TRBD1
j_call: TRBJ1-2
cdr3_aa: CASRPGQGANGYTF
cdr3_nt: TGTGCCAGCAGGCCCGGACAGGGGGCGAATGGCTACACCTTC

v_call: TRBV20-1
clone_size: -
d_call: -
j_call: TRBJ2-7
cdr3_aa: CSTNSDGPYEQYF
cdr3_nt: TGCAGTACGAATTCCGACGGACCCTACGAGCAGTACTTC

v_call: TRBV19
clone_size: -
d_call: -
j_call: TRBJ2-3
cdr3_aa: CASSIVGAVDTQYF
cdr3_nt: TGTGCCAGTAGTATAGTCGGGGCAGTAGATACGCAGTATTTT

v_call: TRBV5-1
clone_size: once
d_call: TRBD2
j_call: TRBJ2-5
cdr3_aa: CATRSGGTDQETQYF
cdr3_nt: TGCGCCACCCGAAGCGGGGGGACCGACCAAGAGACCCAGTACTTC

v_call: TRBV2
clone_size: many
d_call: -
j_call: TRBJ2-4
cdr3_aa: CASFPPGVAKNIQYF
cdr3_nt: TGTGCCAGCTTTCCGCCCGGGGTCGCCAAAAACATTCAGTACTTC

v_call: TRBV7-8
clone_size: -
d_call: TRBD1
j_call: TRBJ1-5
cdr3_aa: CASSLEGGPSQPQHF
cdr3_nt: TGTGCCAGCAGCTTAGAAGGGGGCCCAAGTCAGCCCCAGCATTTT

v_call: TRBV14
clone_size: few
d_call: -
j_call: TRBJ1-2
cdr3_aa: CASSRRLEVGGYTF
cdr3_nt: TGTGCCAGCAGCCGCCGACTGGAGGTTGGAGGCTACACCTTC

v_call: TRBV7-2
clone_size: many
d_call: TRBD1
j_call: TRBJ2-4
cdr3_aa: CASSLEGQGATKNIQYF
cdr3_nt: TGTGCCAGCAGCTTAGAGGGACAGGGGGCAACCAAAAACATTCAGTACTTC

v_call: TRBV20-1
clone_size: many
d_call: TRBD1
j_call: TRBJ1-5
cdr3_aa: CSARDQDRAVDQPQHF
cdr3_nt: TGCAGTGCTAGAGATCAGGACAGGGCGGTAGATCAGCCCCAGCATTTT

v_call: TRBV9
clone_size: many
d_call: TRBD2
j_call: TRBJ2-3
cdr3_aa: CASSVAERGITDTQYF
cdr3_nt: TGTGCCAGCAGCGTAGCTGAGCGGGGGATCACAGATACGCAGTATTTT

v_call: TRBV6-1
clone_size: many
d_call: -
j_call: TRBJ1-1
cdr3_aa: CASSSGLAGNTEAFF
cdr3_nt: TGTGCCAGCAGTTCGGGCCTGGCTGGGAACACTGAAGCTTTCTTT

v_call: TRBV27
clone_size: -
d_call: TRBD2
j_call: TRBJ2-7
cdr3_aa: CASSPLAAGANEQYF
cdr3_nt: TGTGCCAGCAGTCCCCTAGCGGCGGGAGCTAACGAGCAGTACTTC

v_call: TRBV12-3/TRBV12-4
clone_size: many
d_call: TRBD2
j_call: TRBJ2-2
cdr3_aa: CASSFTSGVDTGELFF
cdr3_nt: TGTGCCAGCAGTTTCACGAGCGGGGTCGACACCGGGGAGCTGTTTTTT

v_call: TRBV6-1
clone_size: few
d_call: -
j_call: TRBJ2-3
cdr3_aa: CASPRRDTQYF
cdr3_nt: TGTGCCAGCCCTCGGAGGGATACGCAGTATTTT